These T cell receptor beta chains were read from a single sample in a study of PD-1 blockade in classical Hodgkin lymphoma. Clones were read by immunoSEQ multiplex PCR, and TCRdb kept only the in-frame ones, dropping some. The repertoire holds around 66,000 clones, with about 64% as singletons. The sample here was peripheral blood mononuclear cells (PBMCs), taken before the second cycle of nivolumab. The receptors shown here come from a human donor with classical Hodgkin lymphoma. The conserved cysteine and the conserved F or W are not part of the CDR3 here. The order of the fields is V gene, J gene, CDR3 protein.

v_gene: TRBV7-6; j_gene: TRBJ2-7; CDR3aa: ASSPGQGLSYEQY
v_gene: TRBV5-1; j_gene: TRBJ2-3; CDR3aa: ASSLVVSSTDTQY
v_gene: TRBV7-3; j_gene: TRBJ1-1; CDR3aa: ASSPQGGTEAF
v_gene: TRBV6-5; j_gene: TRBJ2-2; CDR3aa: ASRLGGELF
v_gene: TRBV6-5; j_gene: TRBJ2-3; CDR3aa: ASSPRENTDTQY
v_gene: TRBV4-1; j_gene: TRBJ1-2; CDR3aa: ASSRSVANYGYT
v_gene: TRBV9; j_gene: TRBJ1-4; CDR3aa: ASSVGQGFTTNEKLF
v_gene: TRBV5-4; j_gene: TRBJ1-2; CDR3aa: ASSVRTNYGYT
v_gene: TRBV6-1; j_gene: TRBJ1-2; CDR3aa: ASSEATGGPYGYT
v_gene: TRBV12-5; j_gene: TRBJ1-1; CDR3aa: ASGLGTGEAF
v_gene: TRBV30; j_gene: TRBJ2-1; CDR3aa: AYSGPNQNEQF
v_gene: TRBV6-5; j_gene: TRBJ2-3; CDR3aa: ASSSGLNTDTQY
v_gene: TRBV5-1; j_gene: TRBJ2-7; CDR3aa: ASSQIDSSSYEQY
v_gene: TRBV5-5; j_gene: TRBJ1-1; CDR3aa: ASSLDLVGNTEAF
v_gene: TRBV5-6; j_gene: TRBJ2-7; CDR3aa: ASSSDRTRNEQY
v_gene: TRBV9; j_gene: TRBJ1-1; CDR3aa: ASSASARTGGVGEAF
v_gene: TRBV7-8; j_gene: TRBJ1-5; CDR3aa: ASSSRLAGMSNQPQH
v_gene: TRBV27; j_gene: TRBJ2-7; CDR3aa: ASSLSKGTKTY
v_gene: TRBV7-9; j_gene: TRBJ1-2; CDR3aa: ASSLRGALNYGYT
v_gene: TRBV29-1; j_gene: TRBJ1-1; CDR3aa: SVAKSTGETEAF
v_gene: TRBV5-6; j_gene: TRBJ1-3; CDR3aa: ASSSQDRLEGNTIY
v_gene: TRBV6-5; j_gene: TRBJ1-5; CDR3aa: ASSYGGREPQH
v_gene: TRBV19; j_gene: TRBJ1-1; CDR3aa: ATQVTIMNTEAF
v_gene: TRBV5-5; j_gene: TRBJ1-3; CDR3aa: ASSVGTAGNTIY
v_gene: TRBV19; j_gene: TRBJ1-5; CDR3aa: ASSVLPNQPQH
v_gene: TRBV6-5; j_gene: TRBJ1-2; CDR3aa: ASQTVDRQTGYT
v_gene: TRBV7-3; j_gene: TRBJ2-5; CDR3aa: ASSLGQGAETQY
v_gene: TRBV7-9; j_gene: TRBJ1-1; CDR3aa: ASSSKTGGDTEAF
v_gene: TRBV28; j_gene: TRBJ1-2; CDR3aa: ASGEDRSYGYT
v_gene: TRBV6-6; j_gene: TRBJ2-4; CDR3aa: ASSRAGGDIQY
v_gene: TRBV27; j_gene: TRBJ2-1; CDR3aa: ASSYSGGAPYNEQF
v_gene: TRBV10-1; j_gene: TRBJ2-7; CDR3aa: ASSDPRTGGYEQY
v_gene: TRBV6-4; j_gene: TRBJ1-1; CDR3aa: ASAGSTEAF
v_gene: TRBV5-6; j_gene: TRBJ2-7; CDR3aa: ASSPVGSYEQY
v_gene: TRBV11-1; j_gene: TRBJ1-1; CDR3aa: ASSLSVNTEAF
v_gene: TRBV5-1; j_gene: TRBJ2-5; CDR3aa: ASSLGTSGEETQY
v_gene: TRBV2; j_gene: TRBJ1-3; CDR3aa: ASSSTGAGNTIY
v_gene: TRBV13; j_gene: TRBJ1-1; CDR3aa: ASSDRGLNTEAF
v_gene: TRBV19; j_gene: TRBJ1-2; CDR3aa: ASISPGQGESYT
v_gene: TRBV5-8; j_gene: TRBJ1-5; CDR3aa: ASSGVGLNQPQH
v_gene: TRBV25-1; j_gene: TRBJ1-1; CDR3aa: ASSEVNTEAF
v_gene: TRBV6-5; j_gene: TRBJ1-2; CDR3aa: ASSYSGQTNYGYT
v_gene: TRBV19; j_gene: TRBJ1-1; CDR3aa: ASSIHGNTEAF
v_gene: TRBV6-5; j_gene: TRBJ1-1; CDR3aa: ASSWTGGGMNTEAF
v_gene: TRBV21-1; j_gene: TRBJ2-4; CDR3aa: ASSKDIPAGGSPLLAKNIQY
v_gene: TRBV25-1; j_gene: TRBJ2-4; CDR3aa: ASSEFIDAKNIQY
v_gene: TRBV25-1; j_gene: TRBJ1-1; CDR3aa: ASRQTGLNTEAF
v_gene: TRBV11-2; j_gene: TRBJ2-1; CDR3aa: ASSLVAGLSYNEQF
v_gene: TRBV9; j_gene: TRBJ1-2; CDR3aa: ASSVDQGTGNGYT
v_gene: TRBV5-1; j_gene: TRBJ1-2; CDR3aa: ASSSWTENYGYT
v_gene: TRBV2; j_gene: TRBJ2-3; CDR3aa: ASSEAPGGRLAGKD
v_gene: TRBV6-5; j_gene: TRBJ1-1; CDR3aa: ASSDSF
v_gene: TRBV5-4; j_gene: TRBJ1-1; CDR3aa: ASSSRDRGRRRTEAF
v_gene: TRBV5-6; j_gene: TRBJ2-3; CDR3aa: ASSFEGEGEDTQY